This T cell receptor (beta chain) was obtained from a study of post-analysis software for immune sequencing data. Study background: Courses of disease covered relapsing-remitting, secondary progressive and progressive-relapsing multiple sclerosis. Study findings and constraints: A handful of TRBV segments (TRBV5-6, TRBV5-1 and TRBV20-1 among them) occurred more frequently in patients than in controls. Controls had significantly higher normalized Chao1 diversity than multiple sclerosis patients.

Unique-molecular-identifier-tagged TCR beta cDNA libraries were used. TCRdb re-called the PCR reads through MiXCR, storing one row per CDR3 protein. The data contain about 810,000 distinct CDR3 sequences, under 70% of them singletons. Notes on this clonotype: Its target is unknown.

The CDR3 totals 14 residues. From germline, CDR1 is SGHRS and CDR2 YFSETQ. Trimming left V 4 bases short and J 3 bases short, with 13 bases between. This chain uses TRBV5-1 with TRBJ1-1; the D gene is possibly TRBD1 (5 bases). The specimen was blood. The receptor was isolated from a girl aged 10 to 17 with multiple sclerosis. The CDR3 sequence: CASSITGPYTEAFF. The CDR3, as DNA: TGCGCCAGCAGCATCACGGGACCCTACACTGAAGCTTTCTTT.